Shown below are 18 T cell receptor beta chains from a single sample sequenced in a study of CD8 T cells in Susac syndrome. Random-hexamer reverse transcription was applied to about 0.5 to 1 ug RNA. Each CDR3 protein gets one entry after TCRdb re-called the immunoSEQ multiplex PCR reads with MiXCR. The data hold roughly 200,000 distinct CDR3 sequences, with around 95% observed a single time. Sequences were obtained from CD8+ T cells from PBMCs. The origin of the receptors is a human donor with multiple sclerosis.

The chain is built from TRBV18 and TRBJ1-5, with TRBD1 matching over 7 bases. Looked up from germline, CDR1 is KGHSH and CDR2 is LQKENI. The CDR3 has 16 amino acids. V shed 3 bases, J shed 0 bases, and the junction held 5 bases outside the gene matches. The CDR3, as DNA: TGTGCCAGCTCACCCTACGGACAGGTTAGCAATCAGCCCCAGCATTTT. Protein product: CASSPYGQVSNQPQHF.

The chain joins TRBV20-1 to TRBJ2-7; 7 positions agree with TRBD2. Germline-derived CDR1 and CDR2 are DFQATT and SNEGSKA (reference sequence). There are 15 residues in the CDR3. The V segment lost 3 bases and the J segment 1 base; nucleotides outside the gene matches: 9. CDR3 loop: CSARADRGESYEQYF. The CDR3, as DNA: TGCAGTGCTAGGGCGGATCGGGGGGAATCCTACGAGCAGTACTTC.

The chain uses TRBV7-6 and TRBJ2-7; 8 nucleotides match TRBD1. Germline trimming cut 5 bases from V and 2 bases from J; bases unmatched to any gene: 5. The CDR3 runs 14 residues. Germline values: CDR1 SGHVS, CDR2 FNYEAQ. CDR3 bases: TGTGCCAGCAGCACTGGACAGGGAACCTACGAGCAGTACTTC. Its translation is CASSTGQGTYEQYF.

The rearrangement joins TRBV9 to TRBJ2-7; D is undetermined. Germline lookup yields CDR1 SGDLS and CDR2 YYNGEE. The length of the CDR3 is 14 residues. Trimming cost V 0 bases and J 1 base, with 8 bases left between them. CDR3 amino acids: CASSVGRRSYEQYF. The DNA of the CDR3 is TGTGCCAGCAGCGTAGGCAGGAGATCCTACGAGCAGTACTTC.

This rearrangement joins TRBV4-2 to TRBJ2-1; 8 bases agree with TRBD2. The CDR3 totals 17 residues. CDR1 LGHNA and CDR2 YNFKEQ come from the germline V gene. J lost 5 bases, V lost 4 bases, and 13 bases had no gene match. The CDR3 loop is CASSPNSAGDVNNEQFF. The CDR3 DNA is TGTGCCAGCAGCCCCAATTCAGCGGGAGACGTCAACAATGAGCAGTTCTTC.

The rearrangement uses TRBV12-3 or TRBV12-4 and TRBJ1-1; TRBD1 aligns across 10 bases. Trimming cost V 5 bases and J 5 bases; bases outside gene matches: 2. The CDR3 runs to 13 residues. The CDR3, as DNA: TGTGCCAGCAGTAGGACAGGGGGAACTGAAGCTTTCTTT. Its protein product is CASSRTGGTEAFF.

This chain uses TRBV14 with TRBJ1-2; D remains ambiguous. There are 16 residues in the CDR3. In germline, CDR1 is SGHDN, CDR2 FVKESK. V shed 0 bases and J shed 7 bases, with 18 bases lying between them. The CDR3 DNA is TGTGCCAGCAGCCAAGAAGGGATCGGCCTATGGGGTGGCTACACCTTC. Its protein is CASSQEGIGLWGGYTF.

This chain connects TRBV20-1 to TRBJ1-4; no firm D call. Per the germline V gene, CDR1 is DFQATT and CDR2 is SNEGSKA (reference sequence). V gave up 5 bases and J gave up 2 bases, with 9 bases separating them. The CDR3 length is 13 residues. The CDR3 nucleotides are TGCAGTGCTCCAGCGCTCACTAATGAAAAACTGTTTTTT. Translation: CSAPALTNEKLFF.

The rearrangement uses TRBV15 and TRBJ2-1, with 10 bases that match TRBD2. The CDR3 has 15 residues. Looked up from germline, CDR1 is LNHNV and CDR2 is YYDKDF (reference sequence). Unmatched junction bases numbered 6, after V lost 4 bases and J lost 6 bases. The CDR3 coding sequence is TGTGCCACCAGCACCGGGACTAGCGTTACCAATGAGCAGTTCTTC. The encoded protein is CATSTGTSVTNEQFF.

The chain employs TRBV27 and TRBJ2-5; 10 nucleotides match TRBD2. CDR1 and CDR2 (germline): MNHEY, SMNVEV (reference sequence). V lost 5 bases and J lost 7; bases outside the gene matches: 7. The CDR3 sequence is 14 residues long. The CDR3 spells CASSGLAVPGTQYF. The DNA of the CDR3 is TGTGCCAGCAGTGGACTAGCGGTTCCGGGGACCCAGTACTTC.

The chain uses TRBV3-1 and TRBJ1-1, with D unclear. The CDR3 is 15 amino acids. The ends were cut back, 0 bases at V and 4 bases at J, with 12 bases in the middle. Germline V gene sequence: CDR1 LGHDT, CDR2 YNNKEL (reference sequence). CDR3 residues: CASSQERQWPTEAFF. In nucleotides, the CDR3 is TGTGCCAGCAGCCAAGAGAGGCAGTGGCCCACTGAAGCTTTCTTT.

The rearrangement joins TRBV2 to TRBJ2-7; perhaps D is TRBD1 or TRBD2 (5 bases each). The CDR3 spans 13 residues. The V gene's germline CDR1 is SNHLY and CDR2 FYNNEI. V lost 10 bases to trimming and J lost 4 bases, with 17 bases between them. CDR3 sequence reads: CATGAGIGYEQYF. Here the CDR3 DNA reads TGTGCCACCGGGGCAGGGATCGGGTACGAGCAGTACTTC.

The CDR3 loop is CASTLWVGDYNEQFF. CDR3 DNA: TGTGCCAGCACCCTCTGGGTCGGGGATTACAATGAGCAGTTCTTC. This rearrangement joins TRBV13 to TRBJ2-1, with TRBD2 as a possible D gene (5 bases). The CDR3 totals 15 residues. Trimming removed 7 bases at V and 4 bases at J, with 17 bases between. Germline lookup yields CDR1 PRHDT and CDR2 FYEKMQ (reference sequence).

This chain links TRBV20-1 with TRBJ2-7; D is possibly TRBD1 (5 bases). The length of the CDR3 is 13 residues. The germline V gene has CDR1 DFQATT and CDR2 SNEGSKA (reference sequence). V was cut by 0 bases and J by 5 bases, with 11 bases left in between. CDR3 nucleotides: TGCAGTGCTAGAGATGCCTGGGGCCACGAGCAGTACTTC. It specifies CSARDAWGHEQYF.

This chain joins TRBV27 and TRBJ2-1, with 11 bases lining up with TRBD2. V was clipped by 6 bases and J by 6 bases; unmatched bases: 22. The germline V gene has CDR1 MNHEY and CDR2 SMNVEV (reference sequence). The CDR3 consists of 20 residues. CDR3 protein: CASSPTWATSGASGGNEQFF. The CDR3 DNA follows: TGTGCCAGCAGCCCCACTTGGGCGACTAGCGGGGCATCTGGCGGCAATGAGCAGTTCTTC.

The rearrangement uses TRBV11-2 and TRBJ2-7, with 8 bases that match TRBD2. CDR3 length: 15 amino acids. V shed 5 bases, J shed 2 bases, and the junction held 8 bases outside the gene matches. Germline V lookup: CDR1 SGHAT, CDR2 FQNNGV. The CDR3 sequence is CASSPNPSGPYEQYF. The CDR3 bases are TGTGCCAGCAGCCCAAACCCTAGCGGGCCCTACGAGCAGTACTTC. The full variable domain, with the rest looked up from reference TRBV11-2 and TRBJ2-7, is EAGVAQSPRYKIIEKRQSVAFWCNPISGHATLYWYQQILGQGPKLLIQFQNNGVVDDSQLPKDRFSAERLKGVDSTLKIQPAKLEDSAVYLCASSPNPSGPYEQYFGPGTRLTVT.

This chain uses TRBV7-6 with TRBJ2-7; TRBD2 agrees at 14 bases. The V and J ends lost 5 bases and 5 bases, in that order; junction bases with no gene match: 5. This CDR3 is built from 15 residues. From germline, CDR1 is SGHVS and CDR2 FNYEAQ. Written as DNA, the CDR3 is TGTGCCAGCAGCGCCGGGACTAGCGGGGGAAACGAGCAGTACTTC. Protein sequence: CASSAGTSGGNEQYF.

DNA of the CDR3: TGCAGCGTTCGGACAGGAAGGGGCATTCAGTACTTC. Protein sequence: CSVRTGRGIQYF. The chain uses TRBV29-1 and TRBJ2-4; 7 positions match TRBD1. Germline lookup yields CDR1 SQVTM and CDR2 ANQGSEA. The CDR3 totals 12 residues. The V gene end was trimmed by 5 bases and the J gene end by 9 bases; junction bases not matched to a gene: 7.